The 23 T cell receptor beta chains reported below all come from one sample, sequenced in a study of blood T cells in healthy people across ages. The second PCR ran 7 to 11 cycles with a sample-barcoded 5' primer and J-beta primers. TCRdb re-analysed the 5' RACE reads in MiXCR, keeping a single row per CDR3 protein. This sample has 700,000 to 950,000 distinct CDR3 sequences; about 40% occur once, and the top ten carry under 25%. The source material was blood. These receptors were obtained from a woman between 55 and 75 years old in good health.

This clonotype has a handful of counts. The chain carries TRBV12-3 or TRBV12-4 and TRBJ1-5; D is ambiguous. This CDR3 is 18 amino acids long. Trimming removed 6 bases from V and 0 bases from J, with 21 bases in between. In DNA form, the CDR3 reads TGTGCCAGCAGCCCACGAGGGAGGATGGGCAGTAGCAATCAGCCCCAGCATTTT. Translating it yields CASSPRGRMGSSNQPQHF.

V usage is TRBV29-1 and J usage is TRBJ1-2, with D unresolved. CDR3 length: 12 amino acids. The V end was cut by 5 bases, the J end by 2 bases, with 9 bases between. Germline assignment: CDR1 SQVTM and CDR2 ANQGSEA. CDR3 amino acids: CSVLTANYGYTF. DNA for the CDR3: TGCAGCGTTCTAACAGCGAACTATGGCTACACCTTC.

The chain has TRBV7-9 and TRBJ2-4, with 9 nucleotides matching TRBD1. CDR3 length equals 13 residues. V lost 5 bases and J lost 13; bases outside the gene matches: 9. From germline, CDR1 is SEHNR and CDR2 FQNEAQ (reference sequence). CDR3 amino acids: CASSAVGTGPQYF. The CDR3 DNA reads as TGTGCCAGCAGCGCAGTCGGGACAGGGCCACAGTACTTC.

This chain connects TRBV4-2 to TRBJ2-5; D is undetermined. This CDR3 has 16 amino acids. With 0 bases removed from V and 0 bases from J, the gap between germline ends came to 11 bases. Looked up from germline, CDR1 is LGHNA and CDR2 is YNFKEQ. The CDR3 loop is CASSQDLTGYQETQYF. The DNA of the CDR3 is TGTGCCAGCAGCCAAGATCTAACCGGGTACCAAGAGACCCAGTACTTC.

This clonotype was found a few times. V is TRBV7-2 and J is TRBJ1-1; weak D call: TRBD1 (5 bases). Trimming took 7 bases from V and 4 from J, leaving 13 bases between them. CDR1 SGHTA and CDR2 FQGNSA come from the germline V gene. The CDR3 covers 13 residues. CDR3: CASIETRVTEAFF. DNA of the CDR3: TGTGCCAGCATCGAGACCAGGGTCACTGAAGCTTTCTTT.

This clonotype turned up a few times. The chain employs TRBV20-1 and TRBJ1-6, with TRBD1 matching 7 bases. V dropped 1 base and J dropped 8; count of bases not matched to a gene: 5. This CDR3 comprises 14 residues. Germline loops: CDR1 DFQATT, CDR2 SNEGSKA (reference sequence). CDR3: CSARVGTEYSPLHF. In DNA form, the CDR3 reads TGCAGTGCTAGAGTGGGGACAGAGTATTCACCCCTCCACTTT.

This clonotype was observed a handful of times. CDR3 nucleotides: TGTGCCAGCAGCTTAGGTGAGGTTGAAGCTTTCTTT. Encoded protein: CASSLGEVEAFF. The chain links TRBV7-9 to TRBJ1-1; D remains unclear. This CDR3 contains 12 residues. Germline V CDR1 and CDR2: SEHNR, FQNEAQ (reference sequence). Trimming removed 1 base at V and 7 bases at J, with 7 bases between.

The CDR3 is CSARDLASGTYEQYF. CDR3 bases: TGCAGTGCTAGAGATTTGGCTAGCGGGACTTACGAGCAGTACTTC. This chain uses TRBV20-1 with TRBJ2-7, with TRBD2 matching 9 bases. Germline V lookup: CDR1 DFQATT, CDR2 SNEGSKA (reference sequence). The V segment lost 0 bases and the J segment 4 bases; nucleotides outside the gene matches: 7. This CDR3 region has 15 residues.

As for this clonotype: One junction end does not reproduce the germline sequence, and a read error may be involved. The chain carries TRBV7-7 and TRBJ2-2, with D unclear. The CDR3 is 13 residues long. Per the germline V gene, CDR1 is SSHAT and CDR2 is FNYEAQ (reference sequence). CDR3 region: CASSLVFTGELFF. For the CDR3, the DNA is TGTGCTAGCAGCTTAGTTTTTACCGGGGAGCTGTTTTTT.

The V call is TRBV12-3 or TRBV12-4, the J call TRBJ2-3; 7 nucleotides line up with TRBD2. The V segment lost 5 bases and the J segment 3 bases; nucleotides outside the gene matches: 14. The CDR3 has 17 residues. This CDR3 is CASSPRRGVLKTDTQYF. CDR3 DNA: TGTGCCAGCAGTCCCCGTCGGGGGGTATTAAAAACAGATACGCAGTATTTT.

This clonotype was counted a single time. The junction does not match germline at one end; this may be a read error. This sequence joins TRBV20-1 and TRBJ2-3; D is ambiguous. From germline, CDR1 is DFQATT and CDR2 SNEGSKA (reference sequence). The CDR3 extends over 12 amino acids. DNA for the CDR3: TGCAGTGCTACGGGCCCCACAGACACGCAGTATTTT. It is translated as CSATGPTDTQYF.

Only a few counts were recorded for this clonotype. The chain uses TRBV7-2 and TRBJ2-3, with 15 bases aligning to TRBD2. CDR1 and CDR2 from the germline V gene are SGHTA and FQGNSA. The length of the CDR3 is 17 residues. V lost 4 bases, J lost 4 bases, and 6 bases stayed unmatched. The CDR3 DNA sequence: TGTGCCAGCAGCTCCCGGACTAGCGGGAGGGCATCAGATACGCAGTATTTT. This encodes CASSSRTSGRASDTQYF.

This clonotype occurred a few times. A much larger clone lies a single base off, so this may be a read error. V and J are TRBV4-3 and TRBJ2-7; D possibly matches TRBD1 or TRBD2 (5 bases each). The V end lost 3 bases, the J end lost 0 bases, and 12 bases lay between the germline ends. This CDR3 has 15 amino acids. The germline CDR1 and CDR2 sequences are LGHNA and YSLEER. CDR3 DNA: TGCGCCAGCAGCCAGGGACGAGCGGCCTCCTACGAGCAGTACTTC. Amino acid sequence: CASSQGRAASYEQYF.

This chain uses TRBV27 with TRBJ2-7; D is perhaps TRBD1 (5 bases). V gave up 4 bases and J gave up 2 bases, with 18 bases separating them. The germline V gene has CDR1 MNHEY and CDR2 SMNVEV (reference sequence). The CDR3 covers 16 residues. This CDR3 is CASSSRGQISTYEQYF. The CDR3 bases are TGTGCCAGCAGTTCACGAGGACAAATATCAACCTACGAGCAGTACTTC.

The V gene is TRBV27, the J gene TRBJ2-5; 14 nucleotides align to TRBD2. V lost 6 bases to trimming and J lost 11 bases; unmatched junction nucleotides: 14. Germline V gene sequence: CDR1 MNHEY, CDR2 SMNVEV (reference sequence). This CDR3 has 16 amino acids. This chain's CDR3 is CASRAPGLAGVGEQYF. CDR3 DNA: TGTGCCAGCAGGGCTCCGGGACTAGCGGGGGTGGGTGAGCAGTACTTC.

This clonotype was counted at least ten times. The rearrangement uses TRBV29-1 and TRBJ2-7; D is possibly TRBD1 or TRBD2 (7 bases each). CDR1 SQVTM and CDR2 ANQGSEA come from the germline V gene. V shed 0 bases and J shed 2 bases, with 14 bases lying between them. CDR3 length equals 15 residues. The DNA for the CDR3 is TGCAGCGTTGAAGATCCAGGGGGGGGCCCCTACGAGCAGTACTTC. Translation gives CSVEDPGGGPYEQYF.

This clonotype has a handful of counts. J is TRBJ2-3 and V is TRBV27; D perhaps matches TRBD1 (5 bases). Germline V gene lookup returns CDR1 MNHEY and CDR2 SMNVEV (reference sequence). CDR3 length equals 16 residues. The V end was cut by 1 base, the J end by 2 bases, with 13 bases between. Here the CDR3 DNA reads TGTGCCAGCAGTTTATTACGCAGGGTAAACACAGATACGCAGTATTTT. This sequence encodes CASSLLRRVNTDTQYF.

This clonotype was counted many times. V gene TRBV3-1 combines with J gene TRBJ2-7; tentatively, D is TRBD1 (6 bases). V was pared by 3 bases and J by 0 bases, with 9 bases between. In germline, CDR1 is LGHDT, CDR2 YNNKEL (reference sequence). The CDR3 runs 14 residues. The CDR3 sequence: CASSQGTSSYEQYF. The CDR3 region has the DNA TGTGCCAGCAGCCAGGGGACATCCTCCTACGAGCAGTACTTC.

The rearrangement uses TRBV6-2 or TRBV6-3 and TRBJ2-5; possibly TRBD2 for D (6 bases). The CDR3 is 16 amino acids. The germline V and J ends were trimmed by 5 bases and 2 bases, with 18 bases remaining between them. Germline V CDR1 and CDR2: MNHEY, SVGEGT. The DNA for the CDR3 is TGTGCCAGCAGTCTTTTGGGACTGGGACTGCAAGAGACCCAGTACTTC. Translating gives CASSLLGLGLQETQYF.

This clonotype was found a few times. This chain joins TRBV2 and TRBJ1-2; D gene uncertain. Germline CDR1 and CDR2: SNHLY and FYNNEI. Trimming cost V 11 bases and J 5 bases, with 18 bases left between them. This CDR3 has 13 residues. CDR3 nucleotide sequence: TGTGCCCTAGAGCCCCGTGGAGAGTATGGCTACACCTTC. This gives the protein CALEPRGEYGYTF.

This clonotype was observed a few times. This rearrangement joins TRBV5-1 to TRBJ2-1, with 11 bases identical to TRBD2. Germline CDR1 and CDR2: SGHRS and YFSETQ. The V gene end was trimmed by 2 bases and the J gene end by 6 bases; junction bases not matched to a gene: 4. The CDR3 loop spans 15 amino acids. The CDR3 reads CASSLLAGEANEQFF. The CDR3, as DNA: TGCGCCAGCAGCTTACTAGCGGGAGAGGCCAATGAGCAGTTCTTC.

The chain couples TRBV20-1 to TRBJ2-5, with a possible D match to TRBD2 (5 bases). Trimming cost V 0 bases and J 1 base, with 9 bases left between them. The CDR3 is made up of 14 amino acids. The germline V gene encodes CDR1 DFQATT and CDR2 SNEGSKA (reference sequence). For the CDR3, the DNA is TGCAGTGCTAGAGATCTCCGGGGCCAAGAGACCCAGTACTTC. Translating gives CSARDLRGQETQYF.

V is TRBV4-3 and J is TRBJ2-3; no clear D gene. This CDR3 has 14 residues. The V end was cut by 0 bases, the J end by 0 bases, with 4 bases between. The V gene's germline CDR1 is LGHNA and CDR2 YSLEER. CDR3 bases: TGCGCCAGCAGCCAAGACGTAAGCACAGATACGCAGTATTTT. This gives the protein CASSQDVSTDTQYF.